The 3 T cell receptor beta chains in this list originate from one sample, sequenced in a study of T cell responses to AZD1222 COVID-19 vaccine. Produced via immunoSEQ multiplex PCR; TCRdb's table is partial and in-frame only. This table holds 100,000 to 150,000 clones, approximately 80% found once. This specimen was peripheral blood, taken 28 days after the second AZD1222 dose. The receptors originated from an adult who received the AZD1222 COVID-19 vaccine.

The V and J genes are TRBV7-8 and TRBJ2-5; a possible D gene is TRBD2 (5 bases). The CDR3 runs to 16 residues. Between the trimmed V and J ends, which lost 0 bases and 4 bases, there was a span of 15 bases. Germline values: CDR1 SGHVS, CDR2 FQNEAQ. The CDR3, as DNA: TGTGCCAGCAGCTTAGCCGCGGGTTTGGTCGGAGAGACCCAGTACTTC. This codes for CASSLAAGLVGETQYF. Combining the CDR3 with reference TRBV7-8 and TRBJ2-5 gives the whole variable domain GAGVSQSPRYKVAKRGQDVALRCDPISGHVSLFWYQQALGQGPEFLTYFQNEAQLDKSGLPSDRFFAERPEGSVSTLKIQRTQQEDSAVYLCASSLAAGLVGETQYFGPGTRLLVL.

The V gene is TRBV6-5, the J gene TRBJ2-1; tentative D call: TRBD1 (5 bases). Trimming took 3 bases from V and 12 from J, leaving 12 bases between them. Per germline, CDR1 MNHEY and CDR2 SVGAGI. CDR3 size: 12 residues. This CDR3 is CASSYPDSRQFF. In DNA, the CDR3 is TGTGCCAGCAGTTATCCCGACAGCCGGCAGTTCTTC.

The chain joins TRBV7-2 to TRBJ2-3; possible D gene TRBD1, 5 bases. Germline V gene data show CDR1 as SGHTA and CDR2 as FQGNSA. Trimming took 4 bases from V and 4 from J, leaving 18 bases between them. The CDR3 has 16 residues. As DNA, the CDR3 is TGTGCCAGCAGCTCTGGACATAGGGGAAGGGCAGATACGCAGTATTTT. Its protein is CASSSGHRGRADTQYF.